These 2 T cell receptor beta chains share one sample of origin, sequenced in a study of metastatic and nonmetastatic thyroid tumors. TCRdb re-called clones from the PCR reads using MiXCR. The sample lists 50,000 to 60,000 clones; about a sixth were seen once. Thyroid surgery was preceded by no treatment in any patient. The sequencing input was blood. The receptor source for this set is a female donor with papillary thyroid cancer or a benign thyroid nodule (not recorded which). Some clones in this sample may be carry-over from other donors' samples.

Concerning this clone itself: The junction does not match germline at one end; this may be a read error. The chain joins TRBV11-2 to TRBJ2-7; D gene unclear. CDR3 length: 12 amino acids. The germline CDR1 and CDR2 sequences are SGHAT and FQNNGV. The CDR3 loop reads CASRLPVYEQHF. The CDR3 bases are TGTGCCAGCAGGTTACCCGTTTACGAGCAGCACTTC.

For this clone: Mismatch with germline at one junction end may stem from a read error. V and J are TRBV10-2 and TRBJ1-5, with no clear D. CDR1 WSHSY and CDR2 SAAADI come from the germline V gene. The CDR3 extends over 14 amino acids. In nucleotides, the CDR3 is TGCGCCAGCAGTGGCGGTCGATGGAATCATCCCCAGCATTTT. It encodes CASSGGRWNHPQHF.